Listed below are T cell receptor beta chains from one sample, sequenced in a study of human T cells and chemical hapten exposure. Using its own MiXCR run on the RACE reads, TCRdb lists one record per CDR3 protein. The sample consists of around 33,000 distinct CDR3 sequences, more than 10% of them appearing once. This material consisted of whole blood, taken in connection with sensitization to the hapten diphenylcyclopropenone (DPC). The origin of the receptors is a woman in her thirties or forties with alopecia areata. Some clones in this sample may be carry-over from other donors' samples. CDR3s include the opening cysteine and the closing phenylalanine or tryptophan. Each record gives: V gene, clone size, D gene, J gene, CDR3 protein, CDR3 DNA. The D gene is left open where the match is weak. Not every row has a clone size; where given, it reads once, few, many or a size class.

>TRBV20-1|many|-|TRBJ1-5
CSASQGGTRNQPQHF
TGCAGTGCTAGTCAAGGGGGGACGCGCAATCAGCCCCAGCATTTT
>TRBV2|few|TRBD2|TRBJ2-3
CASRGTSGSPTDTQYF
TGTGCCAGCAGGGGGACTAGCGGGAGCCCCACAGATACGCAGTATTTT
>TRBV20-1|few|-|TRBJ2-5
CSATGGGQETQYF
TGCAGTGCCACCGGAGGGGGACAAGAGACCCAGTACTTC
>TRBV4-1|many|-|TRBJ2-7
CASSQEWQGGNYEQYF
TGCGCCAGCAGCCAAGAATGGCAGGGGGGCAACTACGAGCAGTACTTC
>TRBV10-3|many|TRBD2|TRBJ2-3
CAISEVAGGPNTQYF
TGTGCCATCAGTGAGGTTGCGGGAGGGCCAAATACGCAGTATTTT
>TRBV3-1|many|TRBD2|TRBJ2-1
CASSPRTSGNNEQFF
TGTGCCAGCAGCCCGAGGACTAGCGGGAACAATGAGCAGTTCTTC
>TRBV29-1|-|-|TRBJ2-5
CSVGGSVETQYF
TGCAGCGTTGGGGGTAGCGTAGAGACCCAGTACTTC
>TRBV5-6|many|TRBD2|TRBJ2-2
CASSVGTTYTGELFF
TGTGCCAGCAGCGTCGGGACTACCTACACCGGGGAGCTGTTTTTT
>TRBV6-2/TRBV6-3|-|TRBD1|TRBJ2-1
CASSSWTGGGYNEQFF
TGTGCCAGCAGTTCCTGGACAGGGGGCGGTTACAATGAGCAGTTCTTC
>TRBV28|-|-|TRBJ2-7
CASSFGARRQYF
TGTGCCAGCAGTTTTGGGGCGCGGCGGCAGTACTTC
>TRBV29-1|few|-|TRBJ1-1
CSVPGEAFF
TGCAGCGTCCCCGGTGAAGCTTTCTTT
>TRBV20-1|many|-|TRBJ2-7
CSARDLRVYEQYF
TGCAGTGCTAGAGATCTCCGGGTTTACGAGCAGTACTTC
>TRBV21-1|many|-|TRBJ2-7
CASSISWDTVHEQYF
TGTGCCAGCAGCATAAGTTGGGACACGGTCCACGAGCAGTACTTC
>TRBV7-9|many|-|TRBJ2-5
CASSPLLGTVETQYF
TGTGCCAGCAGCCCCCTCCTCGGGACTGTTGAGACCCAGTACTTC
>TRBV28|many|-|TRBJ2-7
CASSLFTGTSSYEQYF
TGTGCCAGCAGTTTATTTACGGGGACCTCGTCCTACGAGCAGTACTTC
>TRBV28|many|-|TRBJ2-7
CASSFLGVHEQYF
TGTGCCAGCAGTTTTCTTGGGGTCCACGAGCAGTACTTC
>TRBV11-2|-|-|TRBJ2-5
CASSLVRQSQETQYF
TGTGCCAGCAGCTTAGTGAGACAGTCTCAAGAGACCCAGTACTTC
>TRBV7-2|many|TRBD2|TRBJ2-5
CASSRMGLAQETQYF
TGTGCCAGCAGCAGGATGGGACTAGCCCAAGAGACCCAGTACTTC
>TRBV5-6|many|-|TRBJ2-7
CASSFNTPSYEQYF
TGTGCCAGCAGCTTCAATACTCCCTCCTACGAGCAGTACTTC
>TRBV29-1|-|-|TRBJ1-1
CSVERGDTEAFF
TGCAGCGTCGAAAGGGGGGACACTGAAGCTTTCTTT
>TRBV10-3|-|-|TRBJ2-3
CAISEGKADTQYF
TGTGCCATCAGTGAAGGAAAGGCAGATACGCAGTATTTT
>TRBV5-1|-|TRBD1|TRBJ2-1
CASSLDRGNEQFF
TGCGCCAGCAGCTTGGACAGGGGCAATGAGCAGTTCTTC
>TRBV4-3|many|-|TRBJ1-2
CASSQTRGDGGYTF
TGCGCCAGCAGCCAAACGAGGGGCGACGGCGGCTACACCTTC
>TRBV7-9|many|-|TRBJ1-5
CASSLIGDNQPQHF
TGTGCCAGCAGCTTAATCGGAGACAATCAGCCCCAGCATTTT
>TRBV2|-|-|TRBJ2-1
CASSERTRGEQFF
TGTGCCAGCAGTGAACGGACTCGGGGTGAGCAGTTCTTC
>TRBV7-2|once|TRBD2|TRBJ2-4
CASSLNHQRGKLAKNIQYF
TGTGCCAGCAGCTTAAATCACCAGCGGGGGAAGTTAGCCAAAAACATTCAGTACTTC